This T cell receptor beta chain appears in the sequencing data of a study of T-cell reconstitution after alpha-beta-depleted transplantation in children. The study, taken as a whole, reports: It was reported that alpha-beta T cells came from several hundred expanded graft clones (about two months after transplant). Newly made T cells mostly supplied T-cell counts and diversity one year after transplant.

Preparation of the TCRbeta library used unique molecular identifiers. TCRdb re-called the PCR reads through MiXCR, storing one row per CDR3 protein. The table has almost 250,000 distinct CDR3 sequences, roughly 26% seen once; the top ten hold less than 3.5%. In regard to this clonotype: Its antigen is as yet unknown.

The source material was PBMCs, sampled before TCRalphabeta/CD19-depleted stem cell transplant. This receptor was identified in a girl aged 2 to 9 with Fanconi anemia, due to receive a stem cell transplant.

CDR3 bases: TGCAGTGCTAGCTGGGCTCGGGGCTTGTACGAGCAGTACTTC. Translated, it gives CSASWARGLYEQYF. The chain combines TRBV20-1 with TRBJ2-7; D is possibly TRBD1 or TRBD2 (5 bases each). Germline V CDR1 and CDR2: DFQATT, SNEGSKA (reference sequence). This CDR3 has 14 amino acids. V lost 3 bases and J 4 bases, leaving 16 bases between the germline ends.